Below, one T cell receptor (beta chain) is given with its context. This record comes from a study of blood T cell repertoires in COVID-19. On the study more broadly: There were acute and convalescent COVID-19 samples, and they came from the United States, Italy and Spain. T cells, B-cell-depleted T cells, or PBMCs supplied cDNA or gDNA.

In the original processing: Quantification of nucleated cells was approximated via reference gene primer amplification. Sequenced by immunoSEQ multiplex PCR; TCRdb stores in-frame clones only, minus some. D and trimming come from the DNA, and the V and J calls and clone size come from that table. The data contain some 69,000 clones, 90% of them singletons. The junction had 5 bases not matched to a gene; V was cut back by 4 bases and J by 8 bases. The CDR3 consists of 13 residues. CDR1 and CDR2 from the germline V gene are SGHRS and YFSETQ. The TCR sequence derives from a man aged 55-75 years with acute or convalescent COVID-19. The chain recombines TRBV5-1 with TRBJ1-2; 10 bases align to TRBD1. The sample consisted of peripheral blood. As DNA, the CDR3 is TGCGCCAGCAGCCCAGACAGGGGGCCGGGCTACACCTTC. The encoded protein is CASSPDRGPGYTF.